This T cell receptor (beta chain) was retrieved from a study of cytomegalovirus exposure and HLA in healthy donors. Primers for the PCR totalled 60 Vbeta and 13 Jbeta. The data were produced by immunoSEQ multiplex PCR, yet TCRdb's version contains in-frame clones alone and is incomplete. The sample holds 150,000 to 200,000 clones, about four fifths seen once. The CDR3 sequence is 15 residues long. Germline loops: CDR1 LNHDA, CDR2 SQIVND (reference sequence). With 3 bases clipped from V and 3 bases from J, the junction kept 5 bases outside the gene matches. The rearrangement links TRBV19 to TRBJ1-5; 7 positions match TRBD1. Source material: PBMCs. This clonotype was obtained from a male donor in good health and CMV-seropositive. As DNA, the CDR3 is TGTGCCAGTAGTATCGTACAGGGGATCAATCAGCCCCAGCATTTT. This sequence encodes CASSIVQGINQPQHF.